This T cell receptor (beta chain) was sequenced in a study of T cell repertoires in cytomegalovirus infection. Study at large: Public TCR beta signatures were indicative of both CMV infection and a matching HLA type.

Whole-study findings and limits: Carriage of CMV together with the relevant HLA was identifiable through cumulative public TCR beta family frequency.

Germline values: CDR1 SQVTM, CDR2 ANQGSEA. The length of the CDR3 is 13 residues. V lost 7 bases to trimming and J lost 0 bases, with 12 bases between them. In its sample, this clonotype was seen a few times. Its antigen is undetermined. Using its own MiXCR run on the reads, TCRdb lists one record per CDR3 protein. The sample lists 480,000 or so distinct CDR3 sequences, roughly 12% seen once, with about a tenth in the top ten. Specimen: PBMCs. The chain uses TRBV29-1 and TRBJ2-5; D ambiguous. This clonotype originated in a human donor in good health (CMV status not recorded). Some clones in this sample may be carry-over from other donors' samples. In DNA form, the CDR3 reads TGCAGCGGGCAGGACGGGTACCAAGAGACCCAGTACTTC. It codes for CSGQDGYQETQYF.